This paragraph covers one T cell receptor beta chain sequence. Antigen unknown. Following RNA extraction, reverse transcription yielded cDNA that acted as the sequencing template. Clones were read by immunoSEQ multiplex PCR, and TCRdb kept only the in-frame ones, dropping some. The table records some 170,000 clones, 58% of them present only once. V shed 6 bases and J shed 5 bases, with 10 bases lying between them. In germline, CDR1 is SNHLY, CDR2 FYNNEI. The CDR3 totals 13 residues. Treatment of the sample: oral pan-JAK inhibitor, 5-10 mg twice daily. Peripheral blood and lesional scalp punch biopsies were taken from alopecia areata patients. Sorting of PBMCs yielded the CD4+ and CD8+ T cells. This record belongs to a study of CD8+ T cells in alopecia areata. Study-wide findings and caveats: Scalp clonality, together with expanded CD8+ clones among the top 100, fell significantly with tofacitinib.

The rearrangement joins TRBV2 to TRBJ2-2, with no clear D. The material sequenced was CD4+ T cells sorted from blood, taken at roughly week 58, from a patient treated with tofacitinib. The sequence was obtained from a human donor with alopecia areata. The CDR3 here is CASRVAITGELFF. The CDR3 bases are TGTGCCAGCAGGGTTGCTATAACCGGGGAGCTGTTTTTT.